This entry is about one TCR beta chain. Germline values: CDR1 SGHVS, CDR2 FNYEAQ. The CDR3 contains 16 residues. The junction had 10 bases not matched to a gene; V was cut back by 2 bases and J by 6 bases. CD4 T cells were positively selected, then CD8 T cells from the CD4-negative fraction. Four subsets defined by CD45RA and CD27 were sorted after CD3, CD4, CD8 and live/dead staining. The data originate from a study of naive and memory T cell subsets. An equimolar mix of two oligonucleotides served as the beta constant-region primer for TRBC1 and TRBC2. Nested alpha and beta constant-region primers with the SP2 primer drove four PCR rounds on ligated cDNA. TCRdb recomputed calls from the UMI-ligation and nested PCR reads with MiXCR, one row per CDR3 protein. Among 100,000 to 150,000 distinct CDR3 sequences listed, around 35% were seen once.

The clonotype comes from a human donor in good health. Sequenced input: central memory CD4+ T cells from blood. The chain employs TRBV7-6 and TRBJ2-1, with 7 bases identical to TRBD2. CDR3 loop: CASSLLGGNRFNEQFF. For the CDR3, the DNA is TGTGCCAGCAGCTTACTGGGAGGGAATAGGTTCAATGAGCAGTTCTTC.